These 8 T cell receptor beta chains share one sample of origin, sequenced in a study of blood T cell repertoires in COVID-19. TCRdb's table, derived via immunoSEQ multiplex PCR, lists solely in-frame clones and lacks some. The data show more than 95,000 clones, with approximately 90% seen just once and around 2% held by the top ten. The source material was peripheral blood. These receptors were taken from a man aged 50 to 59 with COVID-19, enrolled during active disease.

The chain recombines TRBV28 with TRBJ1-1; TRBD1 might be the D (6 bases). In germline, CDR1 is MDHEN, CDR2 SYDVKM. The CDR3 consists of 11 residues. The V end was cut by 9 bases, the J end by 7 bases, with 12 bases between. CDR3 amino acids: CASGGQYEAFF. In nucleotides, the CDR3 is TGTGCCAGTGGTGGACAGTATGAAGCTTTCTTT.

J is TRBJ2-7 and V is TRBV28; TRBD1 matches at 8 bases. Per the germline V gene, CDR1 is MDHEN and CDR2 is SYDVKM. V dropped 10 bases and J dropped 6; count of bases not matched to a gene: 8. The CDR3 is 12 amino acids. The CDR3 nucleotides are TGTGCCACTCTGCAGGGGGCGGGCGAGCAGTACTTC. Encoded protein: CATLQGAGEQYF.

The CDR3 spells CASSTIEGYGYTF. The CDR3 DNA reads as TGTGCCAGTAGTACAATAGAGGGCTATGGCTACACCTTC. The chain combines TRBV19 with TRBJ1-2; D gene ambiguous. CDR1 is LNHDA and CDR2 is SQIVND in the germline V gene (reference sequence). The CDR3 has 13 amino acids. The V end was cut by 4 bases, the J end by 4 bases, with 10 bases between.

The V call is TRBV15, the J call TRBJ1-6; 7 bases line up with TRBD1. The CDR3 contains 15 residues. V shed 0 bases and J 6 bases; nucleotides not matched to a gene: 2. Germline CDR1 reads LNHNV; CDR2 reads YYDKDF (reference sequence). DNA for the CDR3: TGTGCCACCAGCAGAGATAACAGGGGTAATTCACCCCTCCACTTT. This sequence encodes CATSRDNRGNSPLHF.

The CDR3 DNA sequence: TGTGCCAGCAGTCTAGGGACTAGCGGGAGGGCGAATGAGCAGTTCTTC. The encoded protein is CASSLGTSGRANEQFF. V and J are TRBV27 and TRBJ2-1, with 16 bases aligning to TRBD2. The CDR3 is 16 residues long. In germline, CDR1 is MNHEY, CDR2 SMNVEV (reference sequence). Trimming cost V 5 bases and J 7 bases; bases outside gene matches: 5.

The chain recombines TRBV4-1 with TRBJ1-1; TRBD1 is a possible D gene (6 bases). The CDR3 spans 18 residues. Germline CDR1 MGHRA, CDR2 YSYEKL. Trimming cost V 1 base and J 1 base, with 19 bases left between them. CDR3 sequence (DNA): TGCGCCAGCAGCCAAGTACCCCTTATACAGGGTCGGAACACTGAAGCTTTCTTT. Its translation: CASSQVPLIQGRNTEAFF.

This sequence joins TRBV21-1 and TRBJ2-7; the listed D gene, TRBD1, was not tested against the DNA. TRBV21-1 is annotated as a pseudogene. The CDR3 runs 15 residues. Here the CDR3 reads CASSKRQEASYEQYF. CDR3 in DNA: TGTGCCAGCAGCAAAAGACAGGAGGCCTCCTACGAGCAGTACTTC.

The chain recombines TRBV6-1 with TRBJ2-1; 7 bases map to TRBD1. The CDR3 has 16 amino acids. Germline CDR1 MNHNS, CDR2 SASEGT. V shed 4 bases, J shed 4 bases, and the junction held 10 bases outside the gene matches. The CDR3 DNA sequence: TGTGCCAGCAGTGGGAACAGGGGCGTTAGGTACAATGAGCAGTTCTTC. Its translation: CASSGNRGVRYNEQFF.